The next 28 T cell receptor beta chains were all read from a single sample in a study of early T cells in non-severe SARS-CoV-2 infection. Each CDR3 protein is one row after TCRdb ran MiXCR on the 5' RACE reads. Of around 22,000 distinct CDR3 sequences listed, 3.6% are singletons. The sample was whole blood. Source of these receptors: an adult who was a healthcare worker with PCR-confirmed SARS-CoV-2 infection or an uninfected control (not recorded which).

This clonotype is medium-sized (0.01 to 0.1%) by share. The chain employs TRBV7-3 and TRBJ2-1, with 12 bases aligning to TRBD2. V shed 5 bases and J 5 bases; nucleotides not matched to a gene: 4. The length of the CDR3 is 15 residues. Germline CDR1 reads SGHTA; CDR2 reads FQGTGA. For the CDR3, the DNA is TGTGCCAGCAGCACCGGACTAGCGGGGAACAATGAGCAGTTCTTC. Amino acids: CASSTGLAGNNEQFF.

This clonotype was counted many times. The chain combines TRBV12-3 or TRBV12-4 with TRBJ1-1; D uncertain. Trimming removed 6 bases at V and 6 bases at J, with 11 bases between. This CDR3 contains 12 residues. The CDR3 sequence: CASSPRVAEAFF. CDR3 DNA: TGTGCCAGCAGCCCTCGGGTCGCTGAAGCTTTCTTT.

In its sample, this clonotype was seen many times. The gene calls are TRBV7-2 and TRBJ2-7; TRBD2 might be the D (6 bases). There are 13 residues in the CDR3. In germline, CDR1 is SGHTA, CDR2 FQGNSA. V lost 7 bases to trimming and J lost 3 bases, with 13 bases between them. In DNA, the CDR3 is TGTGCCAGCACCTGGGTCGGGGGCTACGAGCAGTACTTC. This sequence encodes CASTWVGGYEQYF.

V usage is TRBV2 and J usage is TRBJ1-1, with D unresolved. The germline CDR1 and CDR2 sequences are SNHLY and FYNNEI. Trimming removed 1 base from V and 1 base from J, with 10 bases in between. The CDR3 has 15 amino acids. The CDR3 region is CASSEESFGNTEAFF. DNA for the CDR3: TGTGCCAGCAGTGAAGAGAGTTTCGGGAACACTGAAGCTTTCTTT.

The V gene is TRBV14, the J gene TRBJ2-3; TRBD2 is a possible D gene (6 bases). The CDR3 is 16 amino acids. Trimming removed 0 bases from V and 4 bases from J, with 14 bases in between. Germline V gene lookup returns CDR1 SGHDN and CDR2 FVKESK. In DNA, the CDR3 is TGTGCCAGCAGCCAAGAAGGGACTTTCCGTCCAGATACGCAGTATTTT. Protein sequence: CASSQEGTFRPDTQYF.

This clonotype came up many times. The chain uses TRBV18 and TRBJ2-6; D is undetermined. The CDR3 runs to 16 residues. Germline-derived CDR1 and CDR2 are KGHSH and LQKENI. Trimming left V 2 bases short and J 0 bases short, with 8 bases between. The CDR3 loop is CASSPAMRSGANVLTF. The DNA of the CDR3 is TGTGCCAGCTCACCAGCGATGCGCTCTGGGGCCAACGTCCTGACTTTC.

This clonotype was picked up many times. The genes are TRBV20-1 and TRBJ2-7; 15 nucleotides agree with TRBD2. Germline V gene data show CDR1 as DFQATT and CDR2 as SNEGSKA (reference sequence). Trimming removed 3 bases from V and 7 bases from J; junction bases left unmatched: 7. The CDR3 extends over 15 amino acids. Here the CDR3 DNA reads TGCAGTGCTAGTTGGACTAGCGGGGGGGCAGGTGAGCAGTACTTC. Translated, it gives CSASWTSGGAGEQYF.

The chain is built from TRBV23-1 and TRBJ2-1; D gene uncertain. TRBV23-1 carries the ORF label, with uncertain function. This CDR3 has 17 amino acids. The germline V and J ends were trimmed by 6 bases and 0 bases, with 18 bases remaining between them. The CDR3 here is CASSQTGPASSYNEQFF. CDR3 coding DNA: TGCGCCAGCAGCCAGACGGGTCCGGCCAGCTCCTACAATGAGCAGTTCTTC.

This clonotype was picked up many times. The chain carries TRBV21-1 and TRBJ2-7; the table's TRBD2 call for D was not verified on the DNA. TRBV21-1 is described as a pseudogene. The CDR3 is 19 amino acids. Written as DNA, the CDR3 is TGTGCCAGCAGCAACTTCGTTACTAGCGGGAGGGCCAAAAGACGCGAGCAGTACTTC. Its translation is CASSNFVTSGRAKRREQYF.

This clonotype was counted at least ten times. The rearrangement uses TRBV25-1 and TRBJ2-5; possibly TRBD1 for D (6 bases). This CDR3 is built from 16 residues. Germline V gene data show CDR1 as MGHDK and CDR2 as SYGVNS. Trimming took off 8 bases at V and 0 bases at J, with 19 bases between the two ends. The CDR3 DNA is TGTGCCAGCCTCCCCGGACAGCCCAAGTACCAAGAGACCCAGTACTTC. Translating gives CASLPGQPKYQETQYF.

This clonotype has ten or more counts. The chain uses TRBV11-2 and TRBJ1-2, with unresolved D. CDR3 length: 12 amino acids. Trimming took off 6 bases at V and 7 bases at J, with 12 bases between the two ends. CDR1 SGHAT and CDR2 FQNNGV come from the germline V gene. Here the CDR3 DNA reads TGTGCCAGCAGTCCCGAATTGGGTGGCTACACCTTC. It codes for CASSPELGGYTF. Together with reference TRBV11-2 and TRBJ1-2, the CDR3 gives the full variable domain: EAGVAQSPRYKIIEKRQSVAFWCNPISGHATLYWYQQILGQGPKLLIQFQNNGVVDDSQLPKDRFSAERLKGVDSTLKIQPAKLEDSAVYLCASSPELGGYTFGSGTRLTVV.

This clonotype was seen ten or more times. The rearrangement joins TRBV11-2 to TRBJ2-7, with D perhaps TRBD1 (6 bases). The V end lost 2 bases, the J end lost 1 base, and 21 bases lay between the germline ends. The CDR3 totals 18 residues. Germline CDR1 reads SGHAT; CDR2 reads FQNNGV. The CDR3 DNA reads as TGTGCCAGCAGCTTAAACCCGGGACATCCCGAGGTGTCCTACGAGCAGTACTTC. It yields the protein CASSLNPGHPEVSYEQYF.

This clonotype occurred many times. The V call is TRBV7-2, the J call TRBJ2-1; D possibly corresponds to TRBD2 (5 bases). Germline assignment: CDR1 SGHTA and CDR2 FQGNSA. Trimming left V 1 base short and J 4 bases short, with 14 bases between. The CDR3 consists of 16 residues. The CDR3 protein is CASSLGGGSLYNEQFF. The CDR3 nucleotides read TGTGCCAGCAGCTTAGGGGGTGGGAGTCTATACAATGAGCAGTTCTTC.

This clonotype has at least ten counts. No conserved phenylalanine or tryptophan is present at the end of the CDR3, so a read error is the likely explanation. The chain recombines TRBV20-1 with TRBJ2-1, with 10 bases aligning to TRBD2. CDR3 size: 15 residues. Germline values: CDR1 DFQATT, CDR2 SNEGSKA (reference sequence). Germline trimming cut 2 bases from V and 4 bases from J; bases unmatched to any gene: 5. The CDR3 DNA sequence: TGCAGTGCTAGATCTAGCGGGGGTCTTTACAATGAGCAGTTCTCC. Amino acids: CSARSSGGLYNEQFS.

In its sample, this clonotype was seen many times. The chain recombines TRBV20-1 with TRBJ2-4, with D perhaps matching TRBD2 (6 bases). Trimming left V 5 bases short and J 1 base short, with 15 bases between. Germline loops: CDR1 DFQATT, CDR2 SNEGSKA (reference sequence). This CDR3 contains 15 residues. CDR3 DNA sequence: TGCAGTGCTGGCCAAGCGGGCGAGGCCAAAAACATTCAGTACTTC. It is translated as CSAGQAGEAKNIQYF.

The chain combines TRBV6-2 or TRBV6-3 with TRBJ2-1; D is tentatively TRBD1 or TRBD2 (5 bases each). With 5 bases removed from V and 4 bases from J, the gap between germline ends came to 21 bases. CDR3 length equals 17 residues. Germline-derived CDR1 and CDR2 are MNHEY and SVGEGT. This CDR3 reads CASSRSTGTRIYNEQFF. The CDR3 nucleotides are TGTGCCAGCAGTCGCTCCACCGGGACCCGCATATACAATGAGCAGTTCTTC.

Many counts were recorded for this clonotype. The CDR3 DNA reads TGTGCCAGCAGCCAAGACTATGGAGAGACCCAGTACTTC. The encoded protein is CASSQDYGETQYF. The chain is built from TRBV4-2 and TRBJ2-5; no reliable D call. The CDR3 length is 13 residues. CDR1 and CDR2 (germline): LGHNA, YNFKEQ. The V end lost 0 bases, the J end lost 4 bases, and 6 bases lay between the germline ends.

This clonotype is termed medium-sized. The CDR3 DNA reads TGCAGCGTTGACCAGGGAGTGGGTGAAGCTTTCTTT. The encoded protein is CSVDQGVGEAFF. The chain employs TRBV29-1 and TRBJ1-1; the D gene is possibly TRBD1 (5 bases). The CDR3 length is 12 residues. Germline V CDR1 and CDR2: SQVTM, ANQGSEA. V lost 3 bases and J 7 bases, leaving 12 bases between the germline ends.

By its share, this clonotype is medium-sized. The rearrangement uses TRBV4-3 and TRBJ1-2, with D maybe TRBD1 (5 bases). Trimming stripped 1 base from V and 7 bases from J, with 19 bases between. The CDR3 sequence is 16 residues long. Looked up from germline, CDR1 is LGHNA and CDR2 is YSLEER. The CDR3 reads CASSQGSGTSIRGYTF. CDR3 nucleotides: TGCGCCAGCAGCCAAGGATCGGGGACGTCAATACGTGGCTACACCTTC.

This clonotype has at least ten counts. This chain joins TRBV11-2 and TRBJ1-6; D ambiguous. V lost 0 bases and J lost 8, with 11 bases in between. The germline CDR1 and CDR2 sequences are SGHAT and FQNNGV. The CDR3 contains 15 residues. The CDR3 loop is CASSLDSGNYSPLHF. CDR3 in DNA: TGTGCCAGCAGCTTAGATTCGGGAAACTATTCACCCCTCCACTTT.

This clonotype was counted many times. The chain is built from TRBV11-3 and TRBJ2-1; 9 bases fit TRBD2. The CDR3 length is 15 residues. The J segment lost 10 bases and the V segment lost 4 bases, leaving 11 bases of the junction unmatched. Per germline, CDR1 SGHNT and CDR2 YENEEA. The CDR3 protein is CASSSGALAGREQFF. Here the CDR3 DNA reads TGTGCCAGCAGCTCTGGCGCGCTAGCGGGACGCGAGCAGTTCTTC.

The V gene is TRBV12-3 or TRBV12-4, the J gene TRBJ2-1, with 8 positions matching TRBD2. The ends lost 5 bases at V and 1 base at J; junction bases unmatched: 7. The CDR3 runs 16 residues. This CDR3 reads CASSTSGSISYNEQFF. CDR3 nucleotide sequence: TGTGCCAGCAGTACGAGCGGGAGCATATCCTACAATGAGCAGTTCTTC.

The chain is built from TRBV7-8 and TRBJ1-1, with D possibly TRBD1 on 6 matching bases. V lost 1 base to trimming and J lost 1 base, with 10 bases between them. Germline CDR1 reads SGHVS; CDR2 reads FQNEAQ. This CDR3 is 15 amino acids long. Here the CDR3 DNA reads TGTGCCAGCAGCTTAGATCAGGGGAAGAACACTGAAGCTTTCTTT. Its protein product is CASSLDQGKNTEAFF.

This clonotype occurred many times. The chain is built from TRBV29-1 and TRBJ2-1; 12 nucleotides line up with TRBD2. Germline-derived CDR1 and CDR2 are SQVTM and ANQGSEA. The CDR3 covers 13 residues. The V and J ends lost 3 bases and 9 bases, in that order; junction bases with no gene match: 3. This chain's CDR3 is CSVDETSGGEQFF. CDR3 nucleotides: TGCAGCGTTGACGAGACTAGCGGGGGTGAGCAGTTCTTC.

This clonotype was seen ten or more times. The conserved phenylalanine or tryptophan normally closing the CDR3 is absent here, so this likely arose from a read error. The DNA is left out, because the CDR3 cannot be placed on it with certainty; the CDR3 is given as TCRdb lists it. The CDR3 sequence is CASSSNLH. The chain combines TRBV6-2 or TRBV6-3 with TRBJ1-5. Germline V gives CDR1 MNHEY, CDR2 SVGEGT. The CDR3 is 8 amino acids in total, end residues counted.

At least ten counts were recorded for this clonotype. The chain uses TRBV9 and TRBJ2-7; possible D gene TRBD1, 5 bases. This CDR3 has 14 amino acids. V lost 3 bases and J 5 bases, leaving 15 bases between the germline ends. Germline values: CDR1 SGDLS, CDR2 YYNGEE. The CDR3 sequence is CASSDGHPSDEQYF. CDR3 DNA sequence: TGTGCCAGCAGCGACGGACATCCCAGCGACGAGCAGTACTTC. The full variable domain, in which reference TRBV9 and TRBJ2-7 provide the parts outside the CDR3, is DSGVTQTPKHLITATGQRVTLRCSPRSGDLSVYWYQQSLDQGLQFLIQYYNGEERAKGNILERFSAQQFPDLHSELNLSSLELGDSALYFCASSDGHPSDEQYFGPGTRLTVT.

Ten or more counts support this clonotype. The chain is built from TRBV7-8 and TRBJ2-2, with no clear D. Germline V gene sequence: CDR1 SGHVS, CDR2 FQNEAQ. The CDR3 length is 13 residues. V shed 2 bases and J shed 7 bases, with 8 bases lying between them. CDR3 region: CASSLSRGGELFF. CDR3 nucleotides: TGTGCCAGCAGCTTATCCAGAGGCGGGGAGCTGTTTTTT.

In its sample, this clonotype was seen many times. This chain connects TRBV7-2 to TRBJ2-7; 8 positions agree with TRBD1. CDR3 length: 15 amino acids. V lost 1 base to trimming and J lost 2 bases; unmatched junction nucleotides: 4. Per the germline V gene, CDR1 is SGHTA and CDR2 is FQGNSA. CDR3 amino acids: CASSLEDRGPYEQYF. The CDR3 DNA reads as TGTGCCAGCAGCTTAGAAGACAGGGGACCCTACGAGCAGTACTTC.